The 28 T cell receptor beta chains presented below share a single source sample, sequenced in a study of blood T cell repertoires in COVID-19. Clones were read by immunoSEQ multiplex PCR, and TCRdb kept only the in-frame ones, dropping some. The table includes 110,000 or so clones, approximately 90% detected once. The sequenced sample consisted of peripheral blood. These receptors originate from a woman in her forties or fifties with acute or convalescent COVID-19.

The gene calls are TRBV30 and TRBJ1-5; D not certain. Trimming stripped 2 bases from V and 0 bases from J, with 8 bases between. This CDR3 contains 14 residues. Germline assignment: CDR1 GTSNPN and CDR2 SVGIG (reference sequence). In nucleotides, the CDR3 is TGTGCCTGGAGTATGAGGTCTAGCAATCAGCCCCAGCATTTT. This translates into CAWSMRSSNQPQHF.

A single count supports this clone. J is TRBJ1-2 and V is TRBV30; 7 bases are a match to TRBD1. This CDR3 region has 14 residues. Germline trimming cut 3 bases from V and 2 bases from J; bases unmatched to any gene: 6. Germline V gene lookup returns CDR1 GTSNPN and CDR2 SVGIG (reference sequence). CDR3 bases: TGTGCCTGGAGATCGGCCAGGGGGAACTATGGCTACACCTTC. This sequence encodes CAWRSARGNYGYTF.

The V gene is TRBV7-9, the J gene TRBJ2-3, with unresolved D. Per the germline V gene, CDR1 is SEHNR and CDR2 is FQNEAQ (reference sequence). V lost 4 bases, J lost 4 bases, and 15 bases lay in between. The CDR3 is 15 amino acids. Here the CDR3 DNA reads TGTGCCAGCAGCTCGGTAGAGATAGTCGCAGATACGCAGTATTTT. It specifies CASSSVEIVADTQYF.

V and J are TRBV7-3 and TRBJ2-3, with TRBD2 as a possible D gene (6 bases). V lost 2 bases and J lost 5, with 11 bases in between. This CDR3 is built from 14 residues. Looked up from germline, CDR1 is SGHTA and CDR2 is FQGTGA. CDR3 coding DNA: TGTGCCAGCAGCTTATCTGGAGGGGAAGATACGCAGTATTTT. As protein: CASSLSGGEDTQYF.

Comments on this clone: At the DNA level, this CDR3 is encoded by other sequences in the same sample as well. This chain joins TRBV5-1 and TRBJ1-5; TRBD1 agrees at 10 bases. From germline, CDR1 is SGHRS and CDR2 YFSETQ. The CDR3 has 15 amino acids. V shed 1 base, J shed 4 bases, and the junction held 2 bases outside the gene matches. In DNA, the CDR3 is TGCGCCAGCAGCTTGTCGGGACAGGGGAATCAGCCCCAGCATTTT. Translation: CASSLSGQGNQPQHF.

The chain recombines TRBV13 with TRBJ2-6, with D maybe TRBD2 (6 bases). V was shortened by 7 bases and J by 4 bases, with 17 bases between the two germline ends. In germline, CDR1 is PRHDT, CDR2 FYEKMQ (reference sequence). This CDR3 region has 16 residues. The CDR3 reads CASKRAGRTGANVLTF. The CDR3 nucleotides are TGTGCCAGCAAGCGGGCAGGGAGGACCGGGGCCAACGTCCTGACTTTC.

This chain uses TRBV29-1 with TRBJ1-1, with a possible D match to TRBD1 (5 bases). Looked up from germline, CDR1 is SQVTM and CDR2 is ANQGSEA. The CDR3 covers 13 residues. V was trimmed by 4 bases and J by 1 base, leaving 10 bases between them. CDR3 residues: CSVASGRNTEAFF. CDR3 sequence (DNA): TGCAGCGTTGCCTCAGGGCGGAACACTGAAGCTTTCTTT.

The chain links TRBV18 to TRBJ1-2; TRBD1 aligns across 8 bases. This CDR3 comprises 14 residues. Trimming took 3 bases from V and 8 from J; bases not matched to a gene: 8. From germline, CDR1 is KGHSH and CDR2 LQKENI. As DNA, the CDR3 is TGTGCCAGCTCACCTACAACAGGGGGTCTCGGCTACACCTTC. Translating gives CASSPTTGGLGYTF.

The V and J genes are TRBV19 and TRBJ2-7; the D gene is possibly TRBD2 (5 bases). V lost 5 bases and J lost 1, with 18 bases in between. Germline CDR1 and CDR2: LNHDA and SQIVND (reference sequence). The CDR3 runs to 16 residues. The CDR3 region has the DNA TGTGCCAGTAGTGCCGGGCGGGCGAAGGGTTCCTACGAGCAGTACTTC. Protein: CASSAGRAKGSYEQYF.

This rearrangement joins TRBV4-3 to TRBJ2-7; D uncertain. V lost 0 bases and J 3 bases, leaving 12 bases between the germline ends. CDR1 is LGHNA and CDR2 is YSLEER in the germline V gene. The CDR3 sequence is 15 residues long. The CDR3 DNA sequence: TGCGCCAGCAGCCAAGAGCGGATTACGTACTACGAGCAGTACTTC. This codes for CASSQERITYYEQYF.

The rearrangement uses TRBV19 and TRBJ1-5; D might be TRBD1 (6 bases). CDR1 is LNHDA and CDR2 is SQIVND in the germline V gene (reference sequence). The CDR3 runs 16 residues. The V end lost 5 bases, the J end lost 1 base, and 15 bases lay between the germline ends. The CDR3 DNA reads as TGTGCCAGTAGTTTCTCCGGGACAAGAAGCAATCAGCCCCAGCATTTT. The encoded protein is CASSFSGTRSNQPQHF.

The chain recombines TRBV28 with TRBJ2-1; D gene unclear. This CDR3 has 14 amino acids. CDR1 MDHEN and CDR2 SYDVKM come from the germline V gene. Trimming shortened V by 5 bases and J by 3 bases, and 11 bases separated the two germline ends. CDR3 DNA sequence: TGTGCCAGCAGTCCCCCGCCAGGCTACAATGAGCAGTTCTTC. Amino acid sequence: CASSPPPGYNEQFF.

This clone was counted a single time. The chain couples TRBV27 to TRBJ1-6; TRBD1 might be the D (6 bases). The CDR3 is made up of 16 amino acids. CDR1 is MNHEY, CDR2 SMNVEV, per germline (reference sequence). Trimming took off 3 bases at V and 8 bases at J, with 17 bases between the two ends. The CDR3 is CASSLGAWGQDSPLHF. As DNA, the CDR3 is TGTGCCAGCAGTTTGGGGGCGTGGGGGCAGGATTCACCCCTCCACTTT.

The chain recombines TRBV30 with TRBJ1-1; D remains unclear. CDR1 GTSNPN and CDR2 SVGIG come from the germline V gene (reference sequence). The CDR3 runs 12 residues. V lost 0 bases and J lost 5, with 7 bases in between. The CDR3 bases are TGTGCCTGGAGTGTACTAGAGACTGAAGCTTTCTTT. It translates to CAWSVLETEAFF.

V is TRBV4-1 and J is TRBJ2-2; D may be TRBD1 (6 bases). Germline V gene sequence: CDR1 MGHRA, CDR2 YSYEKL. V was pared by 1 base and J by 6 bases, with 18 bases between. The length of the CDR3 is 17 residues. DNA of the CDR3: TGCGCCAGCAGCCAAGTTCGCTCAGGGGATCGTCCCGGGGAGCTGTTTTTT. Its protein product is CASSQVRSGDRPGELFF.

The CDR3 spells CASSQALDRGPTNEKLFF. CDR3 bases: TGCGCCAGCAGCCAAGCGTTGGACAGGGGGCCGACTAATGAAAAACTGTTTTTT. The chain couples TRBV4-3 to TRBJ1-4, with 11 positions matching TRBD1. Germline V gives CDR1 LGHNA, CDR2 YSLEER. The trim removed 1 base at V and 2 bases at J, leaving 6 bases unmatched. The CDR3 spans 18 residues.

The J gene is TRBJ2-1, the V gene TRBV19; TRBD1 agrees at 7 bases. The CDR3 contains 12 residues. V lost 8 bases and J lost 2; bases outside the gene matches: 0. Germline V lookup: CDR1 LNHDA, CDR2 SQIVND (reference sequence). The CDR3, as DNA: TGTGCCAGTGGGACAGCCTACAATGAGCAGTTCTTC. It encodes CASGTAYNEQFF.

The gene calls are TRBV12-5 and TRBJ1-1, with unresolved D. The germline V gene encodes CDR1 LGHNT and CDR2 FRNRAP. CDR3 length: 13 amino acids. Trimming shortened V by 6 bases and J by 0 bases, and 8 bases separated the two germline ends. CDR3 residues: CASGETLNTEAFF. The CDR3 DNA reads TGTGCTAGTGGCGAGACATTGAACACTGAAGCTTTCTTT.

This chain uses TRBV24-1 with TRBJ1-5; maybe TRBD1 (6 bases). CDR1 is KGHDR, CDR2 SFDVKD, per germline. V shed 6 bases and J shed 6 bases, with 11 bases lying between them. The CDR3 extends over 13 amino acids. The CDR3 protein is CATSHRGFQPQHF. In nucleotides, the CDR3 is TGTGCCACCAGTCATAGGGGGTTTCAGCCCCAGCATTTT.

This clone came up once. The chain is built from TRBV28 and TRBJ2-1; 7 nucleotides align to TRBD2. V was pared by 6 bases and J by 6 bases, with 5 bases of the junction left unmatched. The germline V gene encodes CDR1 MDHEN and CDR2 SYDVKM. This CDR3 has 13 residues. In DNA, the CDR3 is TGTGCCAGCAGCCGAGCGGGGTCCAATGAGCAGTTCTTC. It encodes CASSRAGSNEQFF. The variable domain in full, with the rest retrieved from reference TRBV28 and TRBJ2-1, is DVKVTQSSRYLVKRTGEKVFLECVQDMDHENMFWYRQDPGLGLRLIYFSYDVKMKEKGDIPEGYSVSREKKERFSLILESASTNQTSMYLCASSRAGSNEQFFGPGTRLTVL.

CDR3 sequence reads: CASSVASYNEQFF. The DNA for the CDR3 is TGTGCCAGCAGTGTAGCTAGCTATAATGAGCAGTTCTTC. This chain joins TRBV6-1 and TRBJ2-1, with a tentative D call TRBD2 (5 bases). Per germline, CDR1 MNHNS and CDR2 SASEGT. V lost 4 bases to trimming and J lost 7 bases, with 11 bases between them. The CDR3 runs 13 residues.

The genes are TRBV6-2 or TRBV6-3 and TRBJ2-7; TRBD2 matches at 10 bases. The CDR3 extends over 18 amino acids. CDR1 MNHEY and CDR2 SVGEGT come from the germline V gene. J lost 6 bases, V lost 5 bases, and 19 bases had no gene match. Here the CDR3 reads CASSRQTGTRAGGSEQYF. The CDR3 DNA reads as TGTGCCAGCAGTCGCCAGACAGGGACTCGAGCGGGAGGGTCCGAGCAGTACTTC.

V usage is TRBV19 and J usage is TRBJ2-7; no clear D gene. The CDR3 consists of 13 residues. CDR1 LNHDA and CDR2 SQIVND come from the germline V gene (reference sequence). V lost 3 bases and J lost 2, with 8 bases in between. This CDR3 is CASSIYRAYEQYF. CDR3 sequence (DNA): TGTGCCAGTAGTATCTATCGGGCCTACGAGCAGTACTTC.

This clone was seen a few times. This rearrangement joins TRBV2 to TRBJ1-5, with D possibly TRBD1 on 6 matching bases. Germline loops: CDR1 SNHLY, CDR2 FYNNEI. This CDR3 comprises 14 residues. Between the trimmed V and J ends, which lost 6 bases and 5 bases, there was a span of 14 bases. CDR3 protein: CASRVRGVDQPQHF. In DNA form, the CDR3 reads TGTGCCAGCAGGGTCAGGGGTGTGGATCAGCCCCAGCATTTT.

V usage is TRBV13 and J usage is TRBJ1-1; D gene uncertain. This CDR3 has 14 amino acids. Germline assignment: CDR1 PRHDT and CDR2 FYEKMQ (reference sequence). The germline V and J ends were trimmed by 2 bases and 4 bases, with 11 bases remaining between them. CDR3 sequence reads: CASSLLNGGTEAFF. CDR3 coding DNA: TGTGCCAGCAGCTTATTAAACGGAGGCACTGAAGCTTTCTTT.

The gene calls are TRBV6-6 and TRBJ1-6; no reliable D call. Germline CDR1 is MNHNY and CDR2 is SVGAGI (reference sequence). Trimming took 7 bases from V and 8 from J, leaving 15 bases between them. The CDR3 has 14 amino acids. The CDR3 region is CASTRPNADSPLHF. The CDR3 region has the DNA TGTGCCAGCACTAGACCCAACGCGGATTCACCCCTCCACTTT.

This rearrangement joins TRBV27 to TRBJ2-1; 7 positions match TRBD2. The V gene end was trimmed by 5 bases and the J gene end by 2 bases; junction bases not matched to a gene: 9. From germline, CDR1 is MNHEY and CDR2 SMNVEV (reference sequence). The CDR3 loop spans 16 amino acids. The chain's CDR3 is CASSPAAGVTYNEQFF. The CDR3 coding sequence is TGTGCCAGCAGTCCCGCGGCGGGAGTCACCTACAATGAGCAGTTCTTC.

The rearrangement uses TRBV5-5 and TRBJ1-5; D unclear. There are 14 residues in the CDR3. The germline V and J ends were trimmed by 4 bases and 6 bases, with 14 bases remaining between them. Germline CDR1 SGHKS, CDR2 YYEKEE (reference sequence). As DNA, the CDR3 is TGTGCCAGCAGCCAAGTTTCTTCGGGTCAGCCCCAGCATTTT. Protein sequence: CASSQVSSGQPQHF.